The 27 T cell receptor beta chains presented below share a single source sample, sequenced in a study of cytomegalovirus exposure and HLA in healthy donors. 60 Vbeta and 13 Jbeta primers were used in PCR. Assay: immunoSEQ multiplex PCR; the TCRdb copy retains only in-frame clones and omits some. The sample lists 90,000 to 130,000 clones, roughly four fifths seen once, with 1% to 1.5% in the top ten. Sequenced: PBMCs. Every receptor here comes from a woman between 25 and 40 years old in good health and CMV-seronegative.

The chain's CDR3 is CASSWTGVDEQFF. CDR3 bases: TGTGCCAGCAGCTGGACAGGGGTTGATGAGCAGTTCTTC. The chain couples TRBV5-4 to TRBJ2-1; 9 bases are shared with TRBD1. After removal of 3 bases from V and 8 bases from J, the junction contained 3 bases not matched to a gene. Germline CDR1 SGHNT, CDR2 YYREEE (reference sequence). The CDR3 contains 13 residues.

This chain connects TRBV29-1 to TRBJ1-2; 12 bases map to TRBD1. Trimming took 6 bases from V and 5 from J; bases not matched to a gene: 4. Germline loops: CDR1 SQVTM, CDR2 ANQGSEA. The CDR3 loop spans 13 amino acids. CDR3 in amino acids: CSVPGQGAYGYTF. Here the CDR3 DNA reads TGCAGCGTGCCGGGACAGGGGGCATATGGCTACACCTTC.

The CDR3 is CSVLLAGTANTGELFF. The CDR3 DNA reads TGCAGCGTGCTACTGGCCGGGACAGCGAACACCGGGGAGCTGTTTTTT. The chain has TRBV29-1 and TRBJ2-2, with 7 bases lining up with TRBD1. The germline CDR1 and CDR2 sequences are SQVTM and ANQGSEA. V trimming: 6 bases; J trimming: 0 bases; junction bases outside the gene matches: 10. This CDR3 region has 16 residues.

This clone occurred a few times. Other DNA sequences from this sample encode an identical CDR3 as well. The chain joins TRBV5-1 to TRBJ2-1; possibly TRBD1 for D (6 bases). CDR3 length: 14 residues. V lost 7 bases and J lost 0, with 11 bases in between. Germline V gives CDR1 SGHRS, CDR2 YFSETQ. CDR3 nucleotides: TGCGCCAGCCGAACAGGGAACTCCTACAATGAGCAGTTCTTC. It codes for CASRTGNSYNEQFF.

The gene calls are TRBV9 and TRBJ1-2; D is unresolved. Germline CDR1 and CDR2: SGDLS and YYNGEE. CDR3 length: 13 residues. V lost 0 bases and J 3 bases, leaving 6 bases between the germline ends. CDR3 protein: CASSVEAYYGYTF. The CDR3 DNA reads as TGTGCCAGCAGCGTAGAAGCCTACTATGGCTACACCTTC.

This clone occurred a few times. The gene calls are TRBV27 and TRBJ1-1, with TRBD1 as a possible D gene (5 bases). V lost 6 bases and J lost 5, with 16 bases in between. Germline CDR1 reads MNHEY; CDR2 reads SMNVEV (reference sequence). CDR3 length equals 14 residues. In DNA form, the CDR3 reads TGTGCCAGCAGGACTATCAGGGAGGAAACTGAAGCTTTCTTT. As protein: CASRTIREETEAFF.

The rearrangement joins TRBV7-2 to TRBJ1-4; no clear D gene. Germline V gene sequence: CDR1 SGHTA, CDR2 FQGNSA. The CDR3 is made up of 15 amino acids. Trimming left V 0 bases short and J 8 bases short, with 13 bases between. For the CDR3, the DNA is TGTGCCAGCAGCTTAGCGGGCCAAATCGACGAAAAACTGTTTTTT. Its protein is CASSLAGQIDEKLFF.

V usage is TRBV10-3 and J usage is TRBJ2-7; 8 bases align to TRBD1. The CDR3 totals 14 residues. With 6 bases clipped from V and 2 bases from J, the junction kept 6 bases outside the gene matches. In germline, CDR1 is ENHRY, CDR2 SYGVKD. The CDR3 DNA is TGTGCCATCAGCGGGGACAGGCTTACCTACGAGCAGTACTTC. Translated, it gives CAISGDRLTYEQYF.

The V gene is TRBV30, the J gene TRBJ1-5; no definite D call. Trimming left V 1 base short and J 0 bases short, with 10 bases between. The CDR3 totals 15 residues. Germline CDR1 is GTSNPN and CDR2 is SVGIG (reference sequence). The CDR3 protein is CAWSEGGISNQPQHF. CDR3 sequence (DNA): TGTGCCTGGAGTGAGGGAGGCATTAGCAATCAGCCCCAGCATTTT.

The CDR3 here is CAWNQGRTTDTQYF. In DNA form, the CDR3 reads TGTGCCTGGAACCAGGGTAGGACCACAGATACGCAGTATTTT. The chain joins TRBV30 to TRBJ2-3; D perhaps matches TRBD1 (5 bases). V lost 4 bases to trimming and J lost 2 bases, with 13 bases between them. Germline CDR1 is GTSNPN and CDR2 is SVGIG (reference sequence). This CDR3 has 14 residues.

The chain has TRBV19 and TRBJ1-1; no clear D. The germline V gene encodes CDR1 LNHDA and CDR2 SQIVND (reference sequence). CDR3 length: 13 residues. Trimming cost V 6 bases and J 1 base, with 9 bases left between them. The CDR3 nucleotides are TGTGCCAGTAGCACAGCAAGGAACACTGAAGCTTTCTTT. Amino acid sequence: CASSTARNTEAFF.

V and J are TRBV30 and TRBJ1-1, with D perhaps TRBD1 (6 bases). The CDR3 is 16 amino acids. The V and J ends lost 1 base and 10 bases respectively, with 25 bases between them. CDR1 is GTSNPN and CDR2 is SVGIG in the germline V gene (reference sequence). For the CDR3, the DNA is TGTGCCTGGAGTGCTAAATACCCTACAGGGCCTCGTGTAGCTTTCTTT. Protein: CAWSAKYPTGPRVAFF.

Note on this clone: An end of the junction differs from the germline gene, which may be a read error. The rearrangement links TRBV28 to TRBJ1-1; 11 nucleotides line up with TRBD1. The CDR3 runs 15 residues. Germline V gene data show CDR1 as MDHEN and CDR2 as SYDVKM. The CDR3 is CASTDRGRMKTEAFF. The CDR3 region has the DNA TGTGCCAGTACGGACAGGGGGCGAATGAAAACTGAAGCTTTCTTT.

V usage is TRBV5-1 and J usage is TRBJ2-1; TRBD1 aligns across 10 bases. CDR1 is SGHRS, CDR2 YFSETQ, per germline. The CDR3 contains 15 residues. Germline trimming cut 3 bases from V and 6 bases from J; bases unmatched to any gene: 6. CDR3 amino acids: CASSWTGGGGNEQFF. The CDR3 nucleotides are TGCGCCAGCAGCTGGACAGGGGGTGGAGGCAATGAGCAGTTCTTC.

The chain combines TRBV18 with TRBJ2-5, with 14 bases matching TRBD2. CDR3 length equals 15 residues. Germline V gene lookup returns CDR1 KGHSH and CDR2 LQKENI. The trim removed 4 bases at V and 4 bases at J, leaving 2 bases unmatched. The DNA for the CDR3 is TGTGCCAGCTCACAGGGACTAGCGGGAGTAGAGACCCAGTACTTC. This codes for CASSQGLAGVETQYF.

This chain uses TRBV7-9 with TRBJ2-5; the D gene is possibly TRBD1 (6 bases). The CDR3 spans 15 residues. Germline V gene sequence: CDR1 SEHNR, CDR2 FQNEAQ (reference sequence). Trimming cost V 5 bases and J 0 bases, with 13 bases left between them. For the CDR3, the DNA is TGTGCCAGCAGCACAGGGACCTTGTACCAAGAGACCCAGTACTTC. Its protein product is CASSTGTLYQETQYF.

A few counts support this clone. The chain has TRBV28 and TRBJ1-2; 9 bases map to TRBD1. Germline trimming cut 4 bases from V and 2 bases from J; bases unmatched to any gene: 8. The CDR3 runs to 16 residues. The V gene's germline CDR1 is MDHEN and CDR2 SYDVKM. The CDR3 DNA is TGTGCCAGCAGTTCCCCGGGGACAGGGCGAAACTATGGCTACACCTTC. It specifies CASSSPGTGRNYGYTF.

This clone was detected only once. This sequence joins TRBV5-4 and TRBJ2-1, with 8 bases lining up with TRBD2. The CDR3 has 16 amino acids. Per germline, CDR1 SGHNT and CDR2 YYREEE (reference sequence). V was clipped by 4 bases and J by 2 bases; unmatched bases: 8. The CDR3 DNA follows: TGTGCCAGCAGCCAGGGGCGGGAGGCCCCCTACAATGAGCAGTTCTTC. The encoded protein is CASSQGREAPYNEQFF.

CDR3: CASSLASGNTGELFF. The CDR3 DNA follows: TGCGCCAGCAGCTTGGCGAGTGGGAACACCGGGGAGCTGTTTTTT. This chain links TRBV5-1 with TRBJ2-2; no definite D call. Deletions cut 0 bases from V and 1 base from J, with 7 bases between. Germline CDR1 is SGHRS and CDR2 is YFSETQ. There are 15 residues in the CDR3.

The J gene is TRBJ2-5, the V gene TRBV5-1; the D is unclear. The CDR3 runs 11 residues. CDR1 is SGHRS and CDR2 is YFSETQ in the germline V gene. Trimming cost V 1 base and J 5 bases, with 3 bases left between them. The CDR3 bases are TGCGCCAGCAGCTTGCAGGAGACCCAGTACTTC. It specifies CASSLQETQYF.

The genes are TRBV5-4 and TRBJ2-1; 8 bases are shared with TRBD2. The germline gives CDR1 SGHNT, CDR2 YYREEE (reference sequence). The CDR3 sequence is 15 residues long. J lost 2 bases, V lost 1 base, and 2 bases had no gene match. Here the CDR3 DNA reads TGTGCCAGCAGCTTGACTAGCGGTGCCTACAATGAGCAGTTCTTC. As protein: CASSLTSGAYNEQFF.

The chain joins TRBV15 to TRBJ2-1; possible D gene TRBD1, 5 bases. Germline V gives CDR1 LNHNV, CDR2 YYDKDF (reference sequence). The CDR3 contains 14 residues. The V end was cut by 4 bases, the J end by 3 bases, with 10 bases between. The CDR3 protein is CATSKGSLYNEQFF. Here the CDR3 DNA reads TGTGCCACCAGCAAGGGGTCCCTCTACAATGAGCAGTTCTTC.

The chain recombines TRBV19 with TRBJ1-5; D might be TRBD1 (5 bases). CDR3 length: 13 residues. V lost 6 bases, J lost 3 bases, and 9 bases lay in between. The germline CDR1 and CDR2 sequences are LNHDA and SQIVND (reference sequence). The CDR3 nucleotides read TGTGCCAGTAGGGACACTTCCAATCAGCCCCAGCATTTT. It translates to CASRDTSNQPQHF.

The chain recombines TRBV30 with TRBJ1-5; TRBD1 matches at 7 bases. This CDR3 contains 13 residues. V trimming: 4 bases; J trimming: 6 bases; junction bases outside the gene matches: 6. CDR1 is GTSNPN, CDR2 SVGIG, per germline (reference sequence). The CDR3 spells CAWTTGVGQPQHF. In nucleotides, the CDR3 is TGTGCCTGGACCACAGGGGTGGGTCAGCCCCAGCATTTT. Complete variable domain (other parts from reference TRBV30 and TRBJ1-5): SQTIHQWPATLVQPVGSPLSLECTVEGTSNPNLYWYRQAAGRGLQLLFYSVGIGQISSEVPQNLSASRPQDRQFILSSKKLLLSDSGFYLCAWTTGVGQPQHFGDGTRLSIL.

This chain joins TRBV5-1 and TRBJ2-1; D is ambiguous. The V end lost 0 bases, the J end lost 9 bases, and 7 bases lay between the germline ends. The CDR3 length is 12 residues. The germline V gene encodes CDR1 SGHRS and CDR2 YFSETQ. Written as DNA, the CDR3 is TGCGCCAGCAGCTTGGGGGCTGGTGAGCAGTTCTTC. Protein product: CASSLGAGEQFF.

This chain links TRBV4-1 with TRBJ2-7, with TRBD1 identical over 9 bases. Germline loops: CDR1 MGHRA, CDR2 YSYEKL. This CDR3 has 15 residues. The J segment lost 4 bases and the V segment lost 0 bases, leaving 4 bases of the junction unmatched. The DNA for the CDR3 is TGCGCCAGCAGCCAAGAGGACAGGGGAGCGTACGAGCAGTACTTC. This codes for CASSQEDRGAYEQYF.

V gene TRBV5-1 combines with J gene TRBJ2-5, with 9 positions matching TRBD2. CDR3 length: 15 residues. Germline assignment: CDR1 SGHRS and CDR2 YFSETQ. Germline trimming cut 5 bases from V and 2 bases from J; bases unmatched to any gene: 7. CDR3 sequence: CASRVASGRQETQYF. In nucleotides, the CDR3 is TGCGCCAGCAGGGTAGCCAGCGGGAGGCAAGAGACCCAGTACTTC.